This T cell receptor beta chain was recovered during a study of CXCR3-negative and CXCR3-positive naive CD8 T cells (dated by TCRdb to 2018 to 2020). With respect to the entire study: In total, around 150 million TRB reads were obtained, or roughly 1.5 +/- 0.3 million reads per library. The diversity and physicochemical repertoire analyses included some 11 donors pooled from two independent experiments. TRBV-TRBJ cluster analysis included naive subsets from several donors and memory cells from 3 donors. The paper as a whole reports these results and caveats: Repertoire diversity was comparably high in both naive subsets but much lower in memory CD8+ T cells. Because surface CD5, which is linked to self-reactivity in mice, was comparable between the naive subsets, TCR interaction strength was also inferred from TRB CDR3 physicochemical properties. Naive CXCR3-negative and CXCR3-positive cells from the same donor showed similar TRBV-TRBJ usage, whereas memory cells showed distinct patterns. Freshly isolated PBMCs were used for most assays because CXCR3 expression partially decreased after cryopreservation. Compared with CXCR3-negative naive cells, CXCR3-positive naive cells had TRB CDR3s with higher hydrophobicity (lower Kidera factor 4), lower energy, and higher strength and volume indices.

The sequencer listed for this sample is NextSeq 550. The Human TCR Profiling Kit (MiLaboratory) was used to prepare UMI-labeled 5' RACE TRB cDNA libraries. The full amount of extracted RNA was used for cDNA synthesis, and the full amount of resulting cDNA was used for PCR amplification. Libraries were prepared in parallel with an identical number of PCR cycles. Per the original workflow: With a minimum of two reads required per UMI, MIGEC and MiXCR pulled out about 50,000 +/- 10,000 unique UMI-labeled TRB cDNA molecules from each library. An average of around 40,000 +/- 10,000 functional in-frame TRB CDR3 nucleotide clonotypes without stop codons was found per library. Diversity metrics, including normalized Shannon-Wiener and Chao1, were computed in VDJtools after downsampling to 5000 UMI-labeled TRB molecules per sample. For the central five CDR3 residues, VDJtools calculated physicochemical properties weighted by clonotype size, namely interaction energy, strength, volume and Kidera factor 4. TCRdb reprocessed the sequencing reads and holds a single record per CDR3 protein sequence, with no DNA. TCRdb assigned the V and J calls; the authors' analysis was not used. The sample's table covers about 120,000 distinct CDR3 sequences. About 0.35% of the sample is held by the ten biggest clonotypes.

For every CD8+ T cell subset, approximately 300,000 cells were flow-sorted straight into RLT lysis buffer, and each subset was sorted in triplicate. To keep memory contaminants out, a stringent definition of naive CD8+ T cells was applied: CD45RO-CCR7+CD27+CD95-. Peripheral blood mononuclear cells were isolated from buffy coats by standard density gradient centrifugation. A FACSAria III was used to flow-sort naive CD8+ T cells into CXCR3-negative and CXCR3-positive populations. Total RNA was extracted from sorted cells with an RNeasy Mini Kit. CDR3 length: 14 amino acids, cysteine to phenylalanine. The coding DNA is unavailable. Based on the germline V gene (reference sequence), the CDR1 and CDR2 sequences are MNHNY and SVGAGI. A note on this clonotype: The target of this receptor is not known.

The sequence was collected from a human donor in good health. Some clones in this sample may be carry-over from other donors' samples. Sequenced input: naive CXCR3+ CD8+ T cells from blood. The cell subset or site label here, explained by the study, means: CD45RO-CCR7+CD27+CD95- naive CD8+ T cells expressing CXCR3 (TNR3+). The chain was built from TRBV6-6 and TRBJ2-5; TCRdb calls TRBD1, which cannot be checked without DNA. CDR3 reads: CASSSEGGPETQYF.